These 25 T cell receptor beta chains came from one sample sequenced in a study of blood T cell repertoires in COVID-19. TCRdb's copy holds only in-frame clones and misses some; the assay was immunoSEQ multiplex PCR. The table lists 70,000 or so clones, roughly 91% of them singletons. The sample consisted of peripheral blood. The receptors shown here come from a man in his sixties with acute or convalescent COVID-19.

This chain links TRBV7-8 with TRBJ2-1; a weak D match, TRBD2 (5 bases). The V and J ends lost 7 bases and 8 bases respectively, with 18 bases between them. This CDR3 is 14 amino acids long. The germline V gene encodes CDR1 SGHVS and CDR2 FQNEAQ. The CDR3 loop reads CASTPGGGFYEQFF. The CDR3, as DNA: TGTGCCAGCACCCCCGGAGGCGGGTTCTATGAGCAGTTCTTC.

The rearrangement uses TRBV7-2 and TRBJ1-2, with 7 bases fitting TRBD1. The germline CDR1 and CDR2 sequences are SGHTA and FQGNSA. V was clipped by 5 bases and J by 4 bases; unmatched bases: 10. The CDR3 length is 15 residues. This CDR3 is CASSPRQGSPYGYTF. The CDR3 DNA sequence: TGTGCCAGCAGCCCCAGACAGGGTAGCCCCTATGGCTACACCTTC.

V gene TRBV11-2 combines with J gene TRBJ2-1, with 10 bases aligning to TRBD2. The germline gives CDR1 SGHAT, CDR2 FQNNGV. The CDR3 is 14 residues long. V shed 3 bases and J 9 bases; nucleotides not matched to a gene: 5. The CDR3 loop is CASSLGSGRTEQFF. The CDR3 DNA reads as TGTGCCAGCAGCTTGGGTAGCGGGAGGACTGAGCAGTTCTTC.

V and J are TRBV3-1 (or the pseudogene TRBV3-2) and TRBJ2-3; no clear D gene. V lost 6 bases to trimming and J lost 6 bases, with 7 bases between them. The germline gives CDR1 LGHDT, CDR2 YNNKEL (reference sequence). CDR3 length: 11 residues. CDR3 amino acids: CASRESDTQYF. As DNA, the CDR3 is TGTGCCAGCAGGGAGTCGGATACGCAGTATTTT.

This sequence joins TRBV5-1 and TRBJ2-1; 7 bases agree with TRBD2. The V gene's germline CDR1 is SGHRS and CDR2 YFSETQ. The CDR3 totals 15 residues. The junction had 7 bases not matched to a gene; V was cut back by 4 bases and J by 3 bases. CDR3 sequence: CASSPDQRGYNEQFF. DNA of the CDR3: TGCGCCAGCAGCCCCGACCAGCGGGGCTACAATGAGCAGTTCTTC.

There are a few counts of this clone. The chain employs TRBV6-5 and TRBJ1-1, with D possibly matching TRBD1 (6 bases). CDR1 is MNHEY and CDR2 is SVGAGI in the germline V gene. This CDR3 is 14 amino acids long. Trimming removed 4 bases at V and 1 base at J, with 10 bases between. The CDR3 bases are TGTGCCAGCAGTTCCAGGGGCGGGAACACTGAAGCTTTCTTT. This translates into CASSSRGGNTEAFF.

The gene calls are TRBV27 and TRBJ1-1, with 8 positions matching TRBD1. The trim removed 5 bases at V and 3 bases at J, leaving 14 bases unmatched. CDR3 length: 17 amino acids. Germline loops: CDR1 MNHEY, CDR2 SMNVEV (reference sequence). The CDR3 protein is CASSPRKQGGRDTEAFF. The CDR3 region has the DNA TGTGCCAGCAGTCCTCGAAAACAGGGGGGCCGGGACACTGAAGCTTTCTTT.

On this clone itself: Additional DNA sequences in this sample encode the identical CDR3. The chain joins TRBV6-6 to TRBJ1-1; TRBD1 agrees at 8 bases. Losses at the gene ends were 6 bases for V and 0 bases for J; bases not matched to a gene: 3. The CDR3 loop spans 14 amino acids. Germline CDR1 MNHNY, CDR2 SVGAGI (reference sequence). CDR3 amino acids: CASRTTGVNTEAFF. The CDR3 DNA is TGTGCCAGCAGAACGACAGGGGTGAACACTGAAGCTTTCTTT.

This chain connects TRBV21-1 to TRBJ2-7; the tabulated D call, TRBD1, remains unverified against the DNA. TRBV21-1 is an annotated pseudogene. The CDR3 sequence is 17 residues long. The CDR3, as DNA: TGTGCCAGCAGCAAAGCCAAAGAGGACAGGCCTTTGAGGGAGCAGTACTTC. Translation gives CASSKAKEDRPLREQYF.

J is TRBJ2-1 and V is TRBV7-9, with D hard to call. The CDR3 runs 11 residues. V was pared by 3 bases and J by 5 bases, with 2 bases between. The germline CDR1 and CDR2 sequences are SEHNR and FQNEAQ (reference sequence). Written as DNA, the CDR3 is TGTGCCAGCAGCTTCAACAATGAGCAGTTCTTC. This sequence encodes CASSFNNEQFF.

This rearrangement joins TRBV6-1 to TRBJ2-1, with TRBD2 as a possible D gene (5 bases). V lost 2 bases and J lost 0, with 8 bases in between. Germline values: CDR1 MNHNS, CDR2 SASEGT. There are 15 residues in the CDR3. The CDR3: CASSELAGSYNEQFF. The CDR3 nucleotides are TGTGCCAGCAGTGAATTGGCGGGCTCCTACAATGAGCAGTTCTTC.

The chain uses TRBV5-1 and TRBJ1-2; TRBD1 matches 8 bases. The CDR3 loop spans 15 amino acids. After removal of 4 bases from V and 7 bases from J, the junction contained 12 bases not matched to a gene. Germline assignment: CDR1 SGHRS and CDR2 YFSETQ. The CDR3 nucleotides read TGCGCCAGCAGCAAGGGACAGGCGACCGAGGGTGGCTACACCTTC. Translating gives CASSKGQATEGGYTF.

The chain carries TRBV19 and TRBJ1-3; possible D gene TRBD1, 6 bases. The V gene lost 4 bases and the J gene lost 0 bases, with 13 bases spanning the gap. From germline, CDR1 is LNHDA and CDR2 SQIVND (reference sequence). The length of the CDR3 is 16 residues. CDR3 nucleotides: TGTGCCAGTAGTAAACCGGGACATTCCTCTGGAAACACCATATATTTT. It yields the protein CASSKPGHSSGNTIYF.

The chain recombines TRBV12-3 or TRBV12-4 with TRBJ1-2; perhaps TRBD1 as D (5 bases). Deletions cut 6 bases from V and 0 bases from J, with 8 bases between. The CDR3 spans 13 residues. The CDR3 DNA is TGTGCCAGCAGAATGACAGCTAACTATGGCTACACCTTC. Residues: CASRMTANYGYTF.

The genes are TRBV5-1 and TRBJ2-3; 7 bases map to TRBD1. This CDR3 has 14 amino acids. Germline V CDR1 and CDR2: SGHRS, YFSETQ. V lost 3 bases to trimming and J lost 3 bases; unmatched junction nucleotides: 4. CDR3 bases: TGCGCCAGCAGCTGGGGACAGCGGACAGATACGCAGTATTTT. This translates into CASSWGQRTDTQYF. Looking up the rest from reference TRBV5-1 and TRBJ2-3 gives the full variable domain: KAGVTQTPRYLIKTRGQQVTLSCSPISGHRSVSWYQQTPGQGLQFLFEYFSETQRNKGNFPGRFSGRQFSNSRSEMNVSTLELGDSALYLCASSWGQRTDTQYFGPGTRLTVL.

The gene calls are TRBV19 and TRBJ2-1, with 12 nucleotides matching TRBD2. V was pared by 1 base and J by 1 base, with 5 bases of the junction left unmatched. Germline CDR1 and CDR2: LNHDA and SQIVND (reference sequence). CDR3 size: 18 residues. For the CDR3, the DNA is TGTGCCAGTAGTATAGGACTAGCGGGAGAAGAGTCCTACAATGAGCAGTTCTTC. Translated, it gives CASSIGLAGEESYNEQFF.

This clone was counted once. The chain recombines TRBV5-5 with TRBJ2-4; D unresolved. V lost 4 bases and J lost 0, with 8 bases in between. CDR1 and CDR2 from the germline V gene are SGHKS and YYEKEE (reference sequence). CDR3 length: 14 amino acids. CDR3 DNA sequence: TGTGCCAGCAGCATTCTCGTAGCCAAAAACATTCAGTACTTC. Residues: CASSILVAKNIQYF.

The chain carries TRBV9 and TRBJ1-1; no reliable D call. Germline-derived CDR1 and CDR2 are SGDLS and YYNGEE. Trimming removed 7 bases at V and 1 base at J, with 11 bases between. This CDR3 has 13 amino acids. CDR3 coding DNA: TGTGCCAGCGCCGAAGGCGGGAACACTGAAGCTTTCTTT. It yields the protein CASAEGGNTEAFF.

There are a few counts of this clone. The chain uses TRBV10-3 and TRBJ1-3, with D possibly matching TRBD1 (6 bases). CDR3 size: 15 residues. V shed 6 bases and J shed 0 bases, with 12 bases lying between them. Germline assignment: CDR1 ENHRY and CDR2 SYGVKD. This CDR3 is CAIRPPGDSGNTIYF. The CDR3, as DNA: TGTGCCATCAGACCTCCAGGGGACTCTGGAAACACCATATATTTT.

This chain uses TRBV6-1 with TRBJ1-5, with TRBD1 as a possible D gene (6 bases). Germline assignment: CDR1 MNHNS and CDR2 SASEGT. V lost 0 bases, J lost 4 bases, and 16 bases lay in between. CDR3 length: 17 residues. CDR3 loop: CASSEAWYRARNQPQHF. CDR3 DNA sequence: TGTGCCAGCAGTGAAGCGTGGTACAGGGCTAGAAATCAGCCCCAGCATTTT.

This chain connects TRBV11-2 to TRBJ2-3; TRBD2 matches at 7 bases. The CDR3 is 14 residues long. V shed 1 base and J 4 bases; nucleotides not matched to a gene: 2. Germline-derived CDR1 and CDR2 are SGHAT and FQNNGV. Written as DNA, the CDR3 is TGTGCCAGCAGCTTAGGGGGGGGAGCAGATACGCAGTATTTT. It yields the protein CASSLGGGADTQYF.

The CDR3 region has the DNA TGTGCCACCAGCGACAGGAGCACAGATACGCAGTATTTT. It codes for CATSDRSTDTQYF. The V call is TRBV24-1, the J call TRBJ2-3, with D possibly matching TRBD1 (6 bases). Trimming took off 7 bases at V and 0 bases at J, with 7 bases between the two ends. This CDR3 has 13 residues. Germline loops: CDR1 KGHDR, CDR2 SFDVKD.

The rearrangement joins TRBV18 to TRBJ2-3; 9 nucleotides agree with TRBD1. Unmatched junction bases numbered 4, after V lost 6 bases and J lost 3 bases. CDR1 and CDR2 (germline): KGHSH, LQKENI. This CDR3 is 14 amino acids long. The CDR3 region has the DNA TGTGCCAGCTCTCGGGACAGGGAAACAGATACGCAGTATTTT. This sequence encodes CASSRDRETDTQYF.

The chain couples TRBV19 to TRBJ1-2; a weak D match, TRBD1 (6 bases). V was pared by 4 bases and J by 8 bases, with 14 bases between. The CDR3 runs to 13 residues. Germline CDR1 is LNHDA and CDR2 is SQIVND (reference sequence). Written as DNA, the CDR3 is TGTGCCAGTAGTACACAGGGAGTGGGCGGCTACACCTTC. This translates into CASSTQGVGGYTF.

The rearrangement uses TRBV4-1 and TRBJ2-7; 9 positions agree with TRBD2. Germline values: CDR1 MGHRA, CDR2 YSYEKL. Trimming took 3 bases from V and 7 from J; bases not matched to a gene: 10. There are 15 residues in the CDR3. CDR3 coding DNA: TGCGCCAGCAGCCAGGGACTAGCAGGTGTCGGGGAGCAGTACTTC. It codes for CASSQGLAGVGEQYF.